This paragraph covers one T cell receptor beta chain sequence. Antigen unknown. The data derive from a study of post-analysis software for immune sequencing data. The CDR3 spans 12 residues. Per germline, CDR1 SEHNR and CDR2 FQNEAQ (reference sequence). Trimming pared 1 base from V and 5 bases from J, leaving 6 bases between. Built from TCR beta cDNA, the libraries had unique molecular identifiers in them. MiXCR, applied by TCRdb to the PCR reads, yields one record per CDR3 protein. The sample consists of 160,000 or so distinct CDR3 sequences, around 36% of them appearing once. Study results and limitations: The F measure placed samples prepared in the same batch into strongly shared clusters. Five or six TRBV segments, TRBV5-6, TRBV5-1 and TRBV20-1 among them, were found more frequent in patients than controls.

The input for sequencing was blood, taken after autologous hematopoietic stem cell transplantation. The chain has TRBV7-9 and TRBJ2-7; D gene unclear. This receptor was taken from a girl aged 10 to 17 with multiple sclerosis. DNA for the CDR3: TGTGCCAGCAGCTTAGAATGTCACGAGCAGTACTTC. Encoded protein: CASSLECHEQYF. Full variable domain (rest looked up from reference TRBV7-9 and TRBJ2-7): DTGVSQNPRHKITKRGQNVTFRCDPISEHNRLYWYRQTLGQGPEFLTYFQNEAQLEKSRLLSDRFSAERPKGSFSTLEIQRTEQGDSAMYLCASSLECHEQYFGPGTRLTVT.